Shown below are 23 T cell receptor beta chains from a single sample sequenced in a study of blood T cell repertoires in COVID-19 (dated by TCRdb to the early 2020s). The library relied on the immunoSEQ multiplex PCR assay. TCRdb's version of the immuneACCESS table is confined to in-frame rearrangements and falls short of the full clone set. An unresolved V gene accounts for under half of the shortfall where checked; the remainder is of unknown origin. The sample table contains 140,000 to 150,000 clones; only one count was recorded for 75% to 90% of them. 1.7% of the sample lies in the top ten. Sequencing used peripheral blood. These receptors were collected from a woman between 45 and 65 years old with acute or convalescent COVID-19.

The chain carries TRBV9 and TRBJ2-1; D gene ambiguous. The CDR3 extends over 15 amino acids. V was clipped by 4 bases and J by 7 bases, with 18 bases between them. Germline V gene data show CDR1 as SGDLS and CDR2 as YYNGEE. This CDR3 is CASSPHTFTRNEQFF. DNA of the CDR3: TGTGCCAGCAGCCCCCACACCTTTACCCGTAATGAGCAGTTCTTC.

The V gene is TRBV7-9, the J gene TRBJ2-1; a weak D match, TRBD1 (5 bases). Trimming cost V 5 bases and J 5 bases, with 16 bases left between them. The CDR3 is 15 residues long. Germline assignment: CDR1 SEHNR and CDR2 FQNEAQ (reference sequence). The CDR3: CASSLPQGRHNEQFF. CDR3 bases: TGTGCCAGCAGCCTACCCCAGGGTCGGCACAATGAGCAGTTCTTC. Filled out from reference TRBV7-9 and TRBJ2-1, the complete variable domain reads DTGVSQNPRHKITKRGQNVTFRCDPISEHNRLYWYRQTLGQGPEFLTYFQNEAQLEKSRLLSDRFSAERPKGSFSTLEIQRTEQGDSAMYLCASSLPQGRHNEQFFGPGTRLTVL.

As DNA, the CDR3 is TGTGCCAGCAGTTTATGGGGGAATCGCGACAGGGGCTATTCCTATAATTCACCCCTCCACTTT. Translated: CASSLWGNRDRGYSYNSPLHF. The rearrangement links TRBV27 to TRBJ1-6, with 8 bases that match TRBD1. Germline CDR1 is MNHEY and CDR2 is SMNVEV (reference sequence). Losses at the gene ends were 1 base for V and 1 base for J; bases not matched to a gene: 15. The CDR3 runs 21 residues.

The chain uses TRBV29-1 and TRBJ2-1, with 9 bases that match TRBD1. CDR1 and CDR2 (germline): SQVTM, ANQGSEA. The CDR3 runs to 14 residues. V was clipped by 6 bases and J by 5 bases; unmatched bases: 8. The chain's CDR3 is CSVAQGAWNNEQFF. The CDR3 coding sequence is TGCAGCGTCGCACAGGGGGCTTGGAACAATGAGCAGTTCTTC.

J is TRBJ2-5 and V is TRBV27, with D maybe TRBD1 (5 bases). The V gene lost 3 bases and the J gene lost 0 bases, with 8 bases spanning the gap. The V gene's germline CDR1 is MNHEY and CDR2 SMNVEV (reference sequence). This CDR3 has 14 residues. CDR3 bases: TGTGCCAGCAGTTTTTGGGGCTACCAAGAGACCCAGTACTTC. This sequence encodes CASSFWGYQETQYF.

This rearrangement joins TRBV6-5 to TRBJ2-7; the match to TRBD1 covers 7 bases. The CDR3 sequence is 15 residues long. Germline V gene lookup returns CDR1 MNHEY and CDR2 SVGAGI. V was clipped by 6 bases and J by 0 bases; unmatched bases: 8. CDR3 amino acids: CASSHGQVPSYEQYF. In DNA form, the CDR3 reads TGTGCCAGCAGCCACGGACAGGTGCCCTCCTACGAGCAGTACTTC.

The chain employs TRBV19 and TRBJ2-1, with 9 bases lining up with TRBD1. Germline V gene data show CDR1 as LNHDA and CDR2 as SQIVND (reference sequence). V shed 6 bases, J shed 8 bases, and the junction held 11 bases outside the gene matches. The CDR3 has 15 residues. DNA of the CDR3: TGTGCCAGTAGGACCGACAGGGGGATCGGAGATGAGCAGTTCTTC. Its protein product is CASRTDRGIGDEQFF.

The gene calls are TRBV19 and TRBJ1-1; D unclear. The V gene lost 3 bases and the J gene lost 5 bases, with 10 bases spanning the gap. Looked up from germline, CDR1 is LNHDA and CDR2 is SQIVND (reference sequence). The CDR3 consists of 13 residues. The CDR3, as DNA: TGTGCCAGTAGTATCAGTGCAAATACTGAAGCTTTCTTT. As protein: CASSISANTEAFF.

The V and J genes are TRBV3-1 (or the pseudogene TRBV3-2) and TRBJ1-3; TRBD1 matches at 8 bases. This CDR3 has 15 residues. In germline, CDR1 is LGHDT, CDR2 YNNKEL (reference sequence). The J segment lost 2 bases and the V segment lost 2 bases, leaving 2 bases of the junction unmatched. The DNA of the CDR3 is TGTGCCAGCAGCCAAACACAGGGGGCTGGAAACACCATATATTTT. It codes for CASSQTQGAGNTIYF.

V usage is TRBV18 and J usage is TRBJ1-5; TRBD1 might be the D (5 bases). CDR3 length: 14 residues. The germline V gene has CDR1 KGHSH and CDR2 LQKENI. Deletions cut 2 bases from V and 3 bases from J, with 8 bases between. The CDR3: CASSPGTTNQPQHF. As DNA, the CDR3 is TGTGCCAGCTCACCAGGGACTACCAATCAGCCCCAGCATTTT.

CDR3 coding DNA: TGTGCCAGCAGCTTATTTGGCGGGGGTGGAGGCACAGATACGCAGTATTTT. It yields the protein CASSLFGGGGGTDTQYF. The rearrangement links TRBV11-3 to TRBJ2-3; 7 positions agree with TRBD2. The V and J ends lost 2 bases and 1 base, in that order; junction bases with no gene match: 9. This CDR3 has 17 amino acids. Germline lookup yields CDR1 SGHNT and CDR2 YENEEA.

The CDR3 is CASSGGQRYEKLFF. CDR3 nucleotide sequence: TGTGCCAGCAGTGGGGGACAGCGATATGAAAAACTGTTTTTT. The V gene is TRBV2, the J gene TRBJ1-4; 7 bases map to TRBD1. The CDR3 is made up of 14 amino acids. The germline V gene encodes CDR1 SNHLY and CDR2 FYNNEI. V trimming: 4 bases; J trimming: 6 bases; junction bases outside the gene matches: 5.

The chain has TRBV13 and TRBJ2-2; tentative D call: TRBD2 (5 bases). Germline lookup yields CDR1 PRHDT and CDR2 FYEKMQ (reference sequence). The V and J ends lost 0 bases and 7 bases respectively, with 6 bases between them. The CDR3 runs 13 residues. CDR3 region: CASSLGEGGELFF. CDR3 in DNA: TGTGCCAGCAGCTTAGGTGAGGGCGGGGAGCTGTTTTTT.

This chain joins TRBV2 and TRBJ2-2, with 7 bases aligning to TRBD1. This CDR3 has 15 amino acids. CDR1 is SNHLY, CDR2 FYNNEI, per germline. With V trimmed by 7 bases and J by 2 bases, 7 bases remained unmatched. CDR3 sequence reads: CASTPGTANTGELFF. CDR3 bases: TGTGCCAGCACCCCCGGGACAGCAAACACCGGGGAGCTGTTTTTT.

The V call is TRBV9, the J call TRBJ1-3, with D possibly TRBD1 on 6 matching bases. CDR1 and CDR2 (germline): SGDLS, YYNGEE. The CDR3 sequence is 16 residues long. The ends were cut back, 4 bases at V and 0 bases at J, with 14 bases in the middle. The CDR3 loop is CASSIRDTVSGNTIYF. CDR3 nucleotides: TGTGCCAGCAGCATACGGGACACCGTCTCTGGAAACACCATATATTTT.

This chain links TRBV7-9 with TRBJ2-7; TRBD1 agrees at 8 bases. The junction had 10 bases not matched to a gene; V was cut back by 5 bases and J by 7 bases. The germline V gene has CDR1 SEHNR and CDR2 FQNEAQ (reference sequence). This CDR3 contains 14 residues. CDR3 DNA: TGTGCCAGCAGCCCACTATACAGGGGGTGGGAGCAGTACTTC. Its translation is CASSPLYRGWEQYF. Filled out from reference TRBV7-9 and TRBJ2-7, the complete variable domain reads DTGVSQNPRHKITKRGQNVTFRCDPISEHNRLYWYRQTLGQGPEFLTYFQNEAQLEKSRLLSDRFSAERPKGSFSTLEIQRTEQGDSAMYLCASSPLYRGWEQYFGPGTRLTVT.

This clone was counted once. This chain joins TRBV3-1 (or the pseudogene TRBV3-2) and TRBJ2-1; D may be TRBD2 (6 bases). CDR3 size: 15 residues. V was clipped by 1 base and J by 4 bases, with 11 bases between them. Germline V gene sequence: CDR1 LGHDT, CDR2 YNNKEL (reference sequence). The CDR3 bases are TGTGCCAGCAGCCAAGGAATCGCGGGGTACAATGAGCAGTTCTTC. Translating gives CASSQGIAGYNEQFF.

The chain employs TRBV7-6 and TRBJ1-6; D remains unclear. Trimming pared 1 base from V and 4 bases from J, leaving 11 bases between. The germline V gene encodes CDR1 SGHVS and CDR2 FNYEAQ. The CDR3 runs to 16 residues. This CDR3 reads CASSLVGKAYNSPLHF. In DNA, the CDR3 is TGTGCCAGCAGCTTAGTGGGCAAGGCATATAATTCACCCCTCCACTTT.

This chain joins TRBV11-1 and TRBJ1-1; D unclear. Germline V gives CDR1 SGHAT, CDR2 FQDESV (reference sequence). V was clipped by 5 bases and J by 5 bases, with 12 bases between them. This CDR3 spans 13 amino acids. CDR3 amino acids: CASSTPRETEAFF. The DNA for the CDR3 is TGTGCCAGCAGCACCCCTAGGGAGACTGAAGCTTTCTTT.

The J gene is TRBJ1-2, the V gene TRBV12-3 or TRBV12-4; 7 bases are shared with TRBD1. CDR3 length: 12 residues. V lost 6 bases, J lost 7 bases, and 5 bases stayed unmatched. The CDR3 spells CASSLGGAGYTF. In nucleotides, the CDR3 is TGTGCCAGCAGCCTAGGGGGCGCTGGCTACACCTTC.

This chain connects TRBV11-2 to TRBJ1-1; D ambiguous. This CDR3 has 13 amino acids. Trimming stripped 3 bases from V and 0 bases from J, with 5 bases between. Per germline, CDR1 SGHAT and CDR2 FQNNGV. CDR3 nucleotide sequence: TGTGCCAGCAGCTTCTCCTTGAACACTGAAGCTTTCTTT. Translated: CASSFSLNTEAFF.

The chain has TRBV5-1 and TRBJ2-2, with a possible D match to TRBD2 (5 bases). V dropped 0 bases and J dropped 3 bases, with 9 bases sitting between them. Germline CDR1 SGHRS, CDR2 YFSETQ. CDR3 size: 15 residues. The CDR3 sequence is CASSLVGEYTGELFF. The CDR3 coding sequence is TGCGCCAGCAGCTTGGTGGGAGAGTACACCGGGGAGCTGTTTTTT.

The chain employs TRBV5-1 and TRBJ2-2, with 9 bases fitting TRBD1. The CDR3 totals 17 residues. Unmatched junction bases numbered 12, after V lost 4 bases and J lost 5 bases. Germline V gives CDR1 SGHRS, CDR2 YFSETQ. The CDR3 bases are TGCGCCAGCAGCGACCCCGGGACAGGGAAAAAGACCGGGGAGCTGTTTTTT. It specifies CASSDPGTGKKTGELFF.